What follows describes a single T cell receptor (beta chain). This clone was seen just once. It has no known antigen specificity. No base quality values were provided; no much bigger clone lies one nucleotide off. Via the germline V gene, CDR1 is MNHEY and CDR2 SVGEGT. Cut back by 6 bases and 7 bases, the V and J ends lie 12 bases apart. The CDR3 measures 12 amino acids from cysteine to phenylalanine. The DNA shown is the 36-base CDR3, in frame from base 1. This sample stems from a study of blood T cell repertoires in COVID-19 (dated by TCRdb to 2019 to 2021). With respect to the entire study: Collaborator samples came from the United States, Italy and Spain and covered acute and convalescent phases of COVID-19. The prospective study material was composed of cDNA or gDNA derived from T cells, B-cell-depleted T cells, or PBMCs. Deeply sampled blood TCRbeta repertoires from subjects exposed to, actively infected with, or recovered from COVID-19 were included in the dataset. The repertoires were released in a freely available public database intended as a resource for research on the immune response to SARS-CoV-2. The samples were drawn from the first 160 participants of the ongoing ImmuneRACE study and from about 1,200 subjects provided by 6 global collaborators. A de-identified subject ID, COVID-19 status, age in years and sex were almost always included in the sample metadata. Where available, HLA class I and class II types were obtained from metadata supplied by the sample provider rather than from assay-based typing. Results the study describes overall, beyond this receptor: The quantity of clinical and demographic metadata differed by source and by participant and was supplied without curation.

TCRbeta CDR3 regions were amplified from genomic DNA using the immunoSEQ Assay, a bias-controlled multiplex PCR. The study's processing was this. The number of nucleated cells in each sample was estimated by amplification of reference gene primers within the assay. To quantify the absolute abundance of each unique TCRbeta CDR3 rearrangement, sequence reads were collapsed and filtered. For each sample, productive Simpson clonality was calculated by taking the square root of Simpson's diversity index across productive rearrangements. What TCRdb holds here is the immuneACCESS table cut down to in-frame rearrangements. Part of the clones is not present; checked against another copy, under half of the missing clones reflect an unresolved V gene, and the others are unexplained. That table is the source of V, J and clone size, and D and trimming were worked out from the DNA. This sample comprises approximately 190,000 clones, around 80% of them detected only once. The ten largest make up under 15% of the sample.

Each collaborating institution followed its own protocols to collect whole blood in K2EDTA tubes. Collaborator samples were shipped for TCRbeta analysis as frozen whole blood, isolated PBMCs, or DNA extracted from either sample type. The source material was peripheral blood. Recombination connected TRBV6-2 or TRBV6-3 to TRBJ1-2; the best D guess is TRBD1, with 6 bases matching. This receptor was obtained from a man aged 25-45 years with active or convalescent COVID-19. The CDR3 in this case is CASSRTVGGYTF. The DNA is as follows: TGTGCCAGCAGCCGGACAGTCGGTGGCTACACCTTC.